This is a list of T cell receptor beta chains from one sample in a study of Graves' ophthalmopathy and Graves' hyperthyroidism. TCRdb re-called the multiplex PCR reads with MiXCR, one entry per CDR3 protein. This sample carries more than 1,000,000 distinct CDR3 sequences, about 38% of them seen once, and the ten largest clones take over 8.5%. Sequencing was performed on peripheral blood or thyroid tissue (not recorded which). These receptors originate from an adult man with Graves' hyperthyroidism. Both conserved end residues are part of each CDR3. The order of the fields is CDR3 length, D gene, J gene, clone size, V gene, CDR3 protein, CDR3 DNA. The D gene is left open where the match is weak. The size field is filled for only some rows; it gives once, few, many or a size class.

cdr3_length: 15; d_call: -; j_call: TRBJ1-1; clone_size: -; v_call: TRBV6-5; cdr3_aa: CASSGGGVRGTEAFF; cdr3_nt: TGTGCCAGCAGCGGGGGCGGTGTGAGGGGCACTGAAGCTTTCTTT
cdr3_length: 14; d_call: -; j_call: TRBJ2-7; clone_size: many; v_call: TRBV4-1; cdr3_aa: CASSQEGGWTEQYF; cdr3_nt: TGCGCCAGCAGCCAAGAAGGGGGGTGGACCGAGCAGTACTTC
cdr3_length: 15; d_call: TRBD2; j_call: TRBJ2-5; clone_size: many; v_call: TRBV7-2; cdr3_aa: CASRRTSGGAETQYF; cdr3_nt: TGTGCCAGCAGACGGACTAGCGGGGGGGCTGAGACCCAGTACTTC
cdr3_length: 15; d_call: -; j_call: TRBJ1-2; clone_size: many; v_call: TRBV5-1; cdr3_aa: CASSLEKMGGYGYTF; cdr3_nt: TGCGCCAGCAGCTTGGAAAAGATGGGGGGCTATGGCTACACCTTC
cdr3_length: 15; d_call: TRBD1; j_call: TRBJ2-7; clone_size: -; v_call: TRBV11-2; cdr3_aa: CASRYGQGARDEQYF; cdr3_nt: TGTGCCAGCAGATATGGACAGGGGGCTCGGGACGAGCAGTACTTC
cdr3_length: 11; d_call: -; j_call: TRBJ2-7; clone_size: many; v_call: TRBV2; cdr3_aa: CASSVQTQQYF; cdr3_nt: TGTGCCAGCAGTGTACAGACCCAGCAGTACTTC
cdr3_length: 16; d_call: -; j_call: TRBJ1-1; clone_size: -; v_call: TRBV7-2; cdr3_aa: CASSWRAHGGPTEAFF; cdr3_nt: TGTGCCAGCAGCTGGAGGGCCCATGGGGGCCCTACTGAAGCTTTCTTT
cdr3_length: 14; d_call: TRBD1; j_call: TRBJ2-1; clone_size: -; v_call: TRBV10-1; cdr3_aa: CASSDGGQGNEQFF; cdr3_nt: TGCGCCAGCAGTGACGGGGGACAGGGGAATGAGCAGTTCTTC
cdr3_length: 12; d_call: -; j_call: TRBJ1-2; clone_size: many; v_call: TRBV14; cdr3_aa: CASSQNSIGYTF; cdr3_nt: TGTGCCAGCAGCCAAAATTCCATTGGCTACACCTTC
cdr3_length: 13; d_call: -; j_call: TRBJ2-7; clone_size: many; v_call: TRBV4-3; cdr3_aa: CASSHDTIGEQYF; cdr3_nt: TGCGCCAGCAGCCACGACACAATCGGCGAGCAGTACTTC
cdr3_length: 13; d_call: TRBD1; j_call: TRBJ2-6; clone_size: -; v_call: TRBV20-1; cdr3_aa: CSASRQGANVLTF; cdr3_nt: TGCAGTGCTAGCAGACAGGGGGCAAACGTCCTGACTTTC
cdr3_length: 15; d_call: -; j_call: TRBJ1-4; clone_size: once; v_call: TRBV5-6; cdr3_aa: CASSLQGRNLEKLFF; cdr3_nt: TGTGCCAGCAGCTTGCAAGGCCGGAACCTAGAAAAACTGTTTTTT
cdr3_length: 15; d_call: TRBD1; j_call: TRBJ2-7; clone_size: few; v_call: TRBV5-6; cdr3_aa: CASSPRDRAVYEQYF; cdr3_nt: TGTGCCAGCAGCCCCAGGGACAGGGCCGTCTACGAGCAGTACTTC
cdr3_length: 14; d_call: -; j_call: TRBJ2-7; clone_size: few; v_call: TRBV6-6; cdr3_aa: CASSYSDRPGEQYF; cdr3_nt: TGTGCCAGCAGTTACTCGGACCGCCCTGGGGAGCAGTACTTC
cdr3_length: 14; d_call: -; j_call: TRBJ1-4; clone_size: many; v_call: TRBV2; cdr3_aa: CASTETETNEKLFF; cdr3_nt: TGTGCCAGCACCGAAACAGAAACTAATGAAAAACTGTTTTTT
cdr3_length: 14; d_call: -; j_call: TRBJ1-2; clone_size: many; v_call: TRBV19; cdr3_aa: CASGPRTAYYGYTF; cdr3_nt: TGTGCCAGTGGGCCAAGGACAGCCTACTATGGCTACACCTTC
cdr3_length: 15; d_call: -; j_call: TRBJ1-4; clone_size: -; v_call: TRBV7-2; cdr3_aa: CASSRNRATNEKLFF; cdr3_nt: TGTGCCAGCAGCCGGAACAGAGCAACTAATGAAAAACTGTTTTTT
cdr3_length: 12; d_call: -; j_call: TRBJ2-7; clone_size: many; v_call: TRBV12-3/TRBV12-4; cdr3_aa: CASSSAPGEQYF; cdr3_nt: TGTGCCAGCAGTTCCGCCCCTGGGGAGCAGTACTTC
cdr3_length: 16; d_call: -; j_call: TRBJ2-6; clone_size: many; v_call: TRBV19; cdr3_aa: CASSYGRANGANVLTF; cdr3_nt: TGTGCCAGTAGTTATGGCAGGGCTAATGGGGCCAACGTCCTGACTTTC
cdr3_length: 12; d_call: TRBD1; j_call: TRBJ1-5; clone_size: many; v_call: TRBV4-3; cdr3_aa: CASSQAGGPQHF; cdr3_nt: TGCGCCAGCAGCCAAGCAGGGGGGCCCCAGCATTTT
cdr3_length: 17; d_call: -; j_call: TRBJ1-6; clone_size: -; v_call: TRBV10-3; cdr3_aa: CAISEQGRSSYNSPLHF; cdr3_nt: TGTGCCATCAGTGAACAGGGCAGGAGCTCCTATAATTCACCCCTCCACTTT
cdr3_length: 16; d_call: -; j_call: TRBJ1-1; clone_size: -; v_call: TRBV19; cdr3_aa: CASSMVLGARDTEAFF; cdr3_nt: TGTGCCAGTAGTATGGTATTGGGGGCGCGGGACACTGAAGCTTTCTTT
cdr3_length: 15; d_call: TRBD1; j_call: TRBJ1-2; clone_size: many; v_call: TRBV29-1; cdr3_aa: CSVAGGASLFYGYTF; cdr3_nt: TGCAGCGTTGCAGGGGGGGCCTCGCTTTTCTATGGCTACACCTTC
cdr3_length: 14; d_call: TRBD1; j_call: TRBJ2-2; clone_size: few; v_call: TRBV7-2; cdr3_aa: CASSLWTGSGELFF; cdr3_nt: TGTGCCAGCAGCTTATGGACAGGGTCCGGGGAGCTGTTTTTT
cdr3_length: 13; d_call: -; j_call: TRBJ1-2; clone_size: many; v_call: TRBV29-1; cdr3_aa: CSVEDRWEVGYTF; cdr3_nt: TGCAGCGTTGAAGATCGGTGGGAAGTTGGCTACACCTTC
cdr3_length: 13; d_call: -; j_call: TRBJ2-7; clone_size: many; v_call: TRBV11-2; cdr3_aa: CASSSNREREQYF; cdr3_nt: TGTGCCAGCAGCTCGAACAGGGAACGAGAGCAGTACTTC
cdr3_length: 12; d_call: -; j_call: TRBJ1-6; clone_size: few; v_call: TRBV10-3; cdr3_aa: CAIKSADSPLHF; cdr3_nt: TGTGCCATCAAAAGTGCCGATTCACCCCTCCACTTT
cdr3_length: 16; d_call: -; j_call: TRBJ1-6; clone_size: -; v_call: TRBV28; cdr3_aa: CASSTRRPSYNSPLHF; cdr3_nt: TGTGCCAGCAGCACCCGGCGGCCCTCCTATAATTCACCCCTCCACTTT
cdr3_length: 15; d_call: -; j_call: TRBJ2-2; clone_size: many; v_call: TRBV9; cdr3_aa: CASSVVWPNTGELFF; cdr3_nt: TGTGCCAGCAGCGTAGTTTGGCCGAACACCGGGGAGCTGTTTTTT
cdr3_length: 16; d_call: -; j_call: TRBJ2-2; clone_size: -; v_call: TRBV9; cdr3_aa: CASSVVPEYGTGELFF; cdr3_nt: TGTGCCAGCAGCGTAGTTCCGGAGTACGGCACCGGGGAGCTGTTTTTT
cdr3_length: 13; d_call: -; j_call: TRBJ2-7; clone_size: many; v_call: TRBV20-1; cdr3_aa: CSVRGIAAYEQYF; cdr3_nt: TGCAGTGTTAGAGGGATAGCAGCCTACGAGCAGTACTTC
cdr3_length: 11; d_call: -; j_call: TRBJ2-7; clone_size: -; v_call: TRBV29-1; cdr3_aa: CSVEYGTHTTF; cdr3_nt: TGCAGCGTTGAGTACGGGACCCATACCACCTTC
cdr3_length: 12; d_call: -; j_call: TRBJ1-1; clone_size: many; v_call: TRBV12-3/TRBV12-4; cdr3_aa: CASRLPLTEAFF; cdr3_nt: TGTGCCAGCAGGCTACCCCTCACTGAAGCTTTCTTT
cdr3_length: 16; d_call: TRBD1; j_call: TRBJ2-2; clone_size: few; v_call: TRBV12-3/TRBV12-4; cdr3_aa: CASRSQGTYNTGELFF; cdr3_nt: TGTGCCAGCAGATCACAGGGGACCTACAACACCGGGGAGCTGTTTTTT
cdr3_length: 14; d_call: -; j_call: TRBJ1-5; clone_size: many; v_call: TRBV2; cdr3_aa: CASSTGGFTQPQHF; cdr3_nt: TGTGCCAGCTCGACAGGAGGGTTCACTCAGCCCCAGCATTTT
cdr3_length: 18; d_call: TRBD2; j_call: TRBJ2-5; clone_size: -; v_call: TRBV7-2; cdr3_aa: CASSLDRFGGSRQETQYF; cdr3_nt: TGTGCCAGCAGCTTAGATAGATTCGGCGGGAGTCGTCAAGAGACCCAGTACTTC
cdr3_length: 15; d_call: -; j_call: TRBJ2-7; clone_size: -; v_call: TRBV7-2; cdr3_aa: CASSPDSGGSYEQYF; cdr3_nt: TGTGCCAGCAGCCCCGACTCCGGGGGCTCCTACGAGCAGTACTTC
cdr3_length: 15; d_call: -; j_call: TRBJ1-4; clone_size: -; v_call: TRBV9; cdr3_aa: CASSVEGGTNEKLFF; cdr3_nt: TGTGCCAGCAGCGTAGAAGGGGGGACGAATGAAAAACTGTTTTTT
cdr3_length: 14; d_call: TRBD2; j_call: TRBJ2-7; clone_size: few; v_call: TRBV20-1; cdr3_aa: CSANAGGRTVEQYF; cdr3_nt: TGCAGTGCCAACGCGGGCGGGAGAACCGTCGAACAGTACTTC
cdr3_length: 15; d_call: TRBD1; j_call: TRBJ2-7; clone_size: few; v_call: TRBV20-1; cdr3_aa: CSASGPDRGSYEQYF; cdr3_nt: TGCAGTGCTAGTGGACCAGACAGGGGATCCTACGAGCAGTACTTC
cdr3_length: 15; d_call: -; j_call: TRBJ2-5; clone_size: -; v_call: TRBV7-9; cdr3_aa: CASSLVATTRETQYF; cdr3_nt: TGTGCCAGCAGCTTAGTCGCAACTACCCGGGAGACCCAGTACTTC
cdr3_length: 15; d_call: TRBD1; j_call: TRBJ1-2; clone_size: many; v_call: TRBV7-9; cdr3_aa: CASSLPGGSGYGYTF; cdr3_nt: TGTGCCAGCAGCCTCCCAGGGGGCTCCGGCTATGGCTACACCTTC
cdr3_length: 14; d_call: TRBD1; j_call: TRBJ1-2; clone_size: many; v_call: TRBV13; cdr3_aa: CASSLSRGVYGYTF; cdr3_nt: TGTGCCAGCAGCTTATCCAGGGGGGTCTATGGCTACACCTTC
cdr3_length: 15; d_call: TRBD1; j_call: TRBJ2-5; clone_size: -; v_call: TRBV9; cdr3_aa: CASSLWTGGQETQYF; cdr3_nt: TGTGCCAGCAGCCTCTGGACAGGGGGCCAAGAGACCCAGTACTTC
cdr3_length: 14; d_call: -; j_call: TRBJ1-6; clone_size: many; v_call: TRBV19; cdr3_aa: CASKAGHAGSPLHF; cdr3_nt: TGTGCCAGTAAGGCAGGGCATGCGGGATCACCCCTCCACTTT
cdr3_length: 17; d_call: -; j_call: TRBJ1-2; clone_size: -; v_call: TRBV29-1; cdr3_aa: CSVEPGLGTQSDYGYTF; cdr3_nt: TGCAGCGTTGAACCGGGACTGGGGACCCAAAGCGACTATGGCTACACCTTC
cdr3_length: 14; d_call: -; j_call: TRBJ1-5; clone_size: -; v_call: TRBV7-7; cdr3_aa: CASSLSVNNQPQHF; cdr3_nt: TGTGCTAGCAGCTTATCCGTAAATAATCAGCCCCAGCATTTT
cdr3_length: 14; d_call: TRBD1; j_call: TRBJ2-7; clone_size: -; v_call: TRBV5-1; cdr3_aa: CASSEKGQGYEQYF; cdr3_nt: TGCGCCAGCAGCGAAAAGGGACAGGGATACGAGCAGTACTTC
cdr3_length: 10; d_call: -; j_call: TRBJ2-7; clone_size: few; v_call: TRBV29-1; cdr3_aa: CSVLGAEQYF; cdr3_nt: TGCAGCGTTTTGGGAGCCGAGCAGTACTTC
cdr3_length: 19; d_call: TRBD2; j_call: TRBJ2-7; clone_size: -; v_call: TRBV15; cdr3_aa: CATSRKRASGKMGRNEQYF; cdr3_nt: TGTGCCACCAGCAGAAAGAGGGCTAGCGGGAAAATGGGTAGGAACGAGCAGTACTTC
cdr3_length: 19; d_call: -; j_call: TRBJ1-3; clone_size: few; v_call: TRBV5-1; cdr3_aa: CASETNRVSTGGFSNTIYF; cdr3_nt: TGCGCCAGCGAGACGAACCGGGTATCAACCGGGGGCTTTTCCAACACCATATATTTT
cdr3_length: 14; d_call: TRBD1; j_call: TRBJ2-5; clone_size: few; v_call: TRBV12-3/TRBV12-4; cdr3_aa: CASSVQGQGETQYF; cdr3_nt: TGTGCCAGCAGTGTTCAGGGACAGGGAGAGACCCAGTACTTC
cdr3_length: 15; d_call: TRBD1; j_call: TRBJ2-7; clone_size: -; v_call: TRBV7-6; cdr3_aa: CASSGGGQGGGEQYF; cdr3_nt: TGTGCCAGCAGCGGGGGCGGACAGGGGGGCGGCGAGCAGTACTTC
cdr3_length: 13; d_call: -; j_call: TRBJ1-4; clone_size: many; v_call: TRBV5-1; cdr3_aa: CASSSEGNEKLFF; cdr3_nt: TGCGCCAGCAGCTCCGAGGGGAATGAAAAACTGTTTTTT
cdr3_length: 15; d_call: TRBD2; j_call: TRBJ2-5; clone_size: few; v_call: TRBV7-9; cdr3_aa: CASSRREAHQETQYF; cdr3_nt: TGTGCCAGCAGCCGGCGGGAGGCCCACCAAGAGACCCAGTACTTC
cdr3_length: 13; d_call: -; j_call: TRBJ2-5; clone_size: -; v_call: TRBV20-1; cdr3_aa: CSARDSSGGTQYF; cdr3_nt: TGCAGTGCTAGAGATAGTAGTGGTGGGACCCAGTACTTC
cdr3_length: 13; d_call: -; j_call: TRBJ1-1; clone_size: -; v_call: TRBV7-2; cdr3_aa: CASSRGGVGDSFF; cdr3_nt: TGTGCCAGCAGCCGGGGAGGGGTGGGAGATAGTTTCTTT
cdr3_length: 15; d_call: -; j_call: TRBJ1-2; clone_size: -; v_call: TRBV10-3; cdr3_aa: CAISESGANLYGYTF; cdr3_nt: TGTGCCATCAGTGAGTCAGGGGCCAATCTCTATGGCTACACCTTC
cdr3_length: 14; d_call: -; j_call: TRBJ1-2; clone_size: many; v_call: TRBV3-1; cdr3_aa: CASSRGRAFDGYTF; cdr3_nt: TGTGCCAGCAGCCGCGGCCGGGCATTTGACGGCTACACCTTC